These 4 T cell receptor beta chains originate from one sample sequenced in a study of vaccination effects on CD4 cells after COVID-19. The table came from immunoSEQ multiplex PCR; TCRdb's copy has only in-frame clones and leaves some out. The table has tens of thousands of clones, more than 70% seen once. These TCRs are of unknown antigen specificity. ViraFEST expansion of antigen-specific CD4+ T cells with viral peptide pools preceded sequencing. Following 10 days of culture, CD4+ T cells were isolated. All study participants received two doses of BNT162b2 or mRNA-1273 vaccine. Source: CD4+ T cells from PBMCs cultured with HCoV-229E spike peptides, taken after COVID-19 vaccination. These TCRs come from a human donor who received a COVID-19 vaccine.

The V gene is TRBV6-6, the J gene TRBJ1-2, with a possible D match to TRBD1 (6 bases). CDR1 and CDR2 (germline): MNHNY, SVGAGI (reference sequence). V lost 2 bases and J 7 bases, leaving 17 bases between the germline ends. This CDR3 has 15 amino acids. The CDR3 sequence is CASSYTGGAQGGYTF. The CDR3 DNA is TGTGCCAGCAGTTACACGGGGGGGGCGCAGGGTGGCTACACCTTC.

The chain uses TRBV24-1 and TRBJ1-1; the D gene is possibly TRBD1 (6 bases). Trimming removed 9 bases at V and 2 bases at J, with 15 bases between. The CDR3 has 14 amino acids. Germline CDR1 reads KGHDR; CDR2 reads SFDVKD. The CDR3 sequence: CATAPDGTNTEAFF. CDR3 DNA sequence: TGTGCCACCGCCCCGGACGGGACAAACACTGAAGCTTTCTTT.

This clone came up a few times. The rearrangement joins TRBV3-1 (or the pseudogene TRBV3-2) to TRBJ1-6; D is undetermined. Between the trimmed V and J ends, which lost 0 bases and 9 bases, there was a span of 0 bases. CDR1 is LGHDT and CDR2 is YNNKEL in the germline V gene (reference sequence). CDR3 length equals 11 residues. The CDR3 reads CASSQDSPLHF. CDR3 bases: TGTGCCAGCAGCCAAGATTCACCCCTCCACTTT.

This chain joins TRBV12-3 or TRBV12-4 and TRBJ2-1, with unresolved D. The CDR3 contains 13 residues. Trimming removed 5 bases at V and 7 bases at J, with 12 bases between. The CDR3 DNA reads as TGTGCCAGCAGTACCCAGTCCAGGAATGAGCAGTTCTTC. It encodes CASSTQSRNEQFF.